This T cell receptor beta chain was sequenced for a study of shared clonotypes between healthy human individuals. Whole-study findings and limits: Limited genetic and exposure-history diversity came from having few donors.

The investigators split CD4+ cells into a CD45RA+ naive subset and a CD45RA-negative memory subset. Profiled with immunoSEQ multiplex PCR; TCRdb holds only in-frame clones, not every one. The table includes approximately 620,000 clones, almost 97% detected once. The CDR3 covers 17 residues. The ends were cut back, 4 bases at V and 5 bases at J, with 24 bases in the middle. The V gene's germline CDR1 is MDHEN and CDR2 SYDVKM. On this clone itself: Its antigen is unknown.

The J gene is TRBJ2-7, the V gene TRBV28, with D tentatively TRBD1 (6 bases). The clonotype comes from a woman aged 25 to 45 in good health. Sample: naive CD4+ T cells sorted from blood. Documented subset: CD45RA+ positively selected. CDR3 bases: TGTGCCAGCAGTTCACCACCCCCAGGACAGTCCCCCGACGAGCAGTACTTC. Its translation is CASSSPPPGQSPDEQYF.